The sequence of this TCR beta chain was determined in a study of OX40 agonist ivuxolimab in advanced cancers. Peripheral blood came from all dose cohorts at three timepoints. The CDR3 is made up of 14 amino acids. Germline assignment: CDR1 MNHNY and CDR2 SVGAGI (reference sequence). Trimming stripped 2 bases from V and 7 bases from J, with 12 bases between. A remark on this clone: The antigen remains unidentified.

The protocol was immunoSEQ multiplex PCR, while the TCRdb copy is restricted to in-frame clones and leaves out a portion. Of around 56,000 clones in the sample, approximately 86% were seen once. Study conclusions and caveats: Fewer expanded clones were found on average in CD4+ than in CD8+ T cells. Certain nonresponders likewise exhibited a low normalized T-cell clonal expansion.

The sequence came from an adult with an advanced solid tumor such as melanoma, head and neck, liver or kidney cancer. The chain recombines TRBV6-6 with TRBJ1-5, with unresolved D. Sequences were derived from CD4+ or CD8+ T cells sorted from blood, sampled in a trial of the OX40 agonist ivuxolimab. For the CDR3, the DNA is TGTGCCAGCAGTTACGAGGGCCCCGGGCAGCCCCAGCATTTT. This gives the protein CASSYEGPGQPQHF.